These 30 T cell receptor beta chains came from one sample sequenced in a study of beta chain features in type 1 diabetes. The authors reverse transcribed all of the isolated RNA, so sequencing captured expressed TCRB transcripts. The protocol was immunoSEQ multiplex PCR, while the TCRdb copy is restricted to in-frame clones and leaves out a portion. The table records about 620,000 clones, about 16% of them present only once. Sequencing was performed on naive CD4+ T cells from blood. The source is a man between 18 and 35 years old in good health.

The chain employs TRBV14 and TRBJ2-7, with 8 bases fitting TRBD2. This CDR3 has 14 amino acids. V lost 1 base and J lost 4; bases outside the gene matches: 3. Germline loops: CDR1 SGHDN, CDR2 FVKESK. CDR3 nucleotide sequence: TGTGCCAGCAGCCAAGGCGGCGGGGGGTACGAGCAGTACTTC. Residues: CASSQGGGGYEQYF. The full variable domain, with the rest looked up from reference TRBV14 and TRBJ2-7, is EAGVTQFPSHSVIEKGQTVTLRCDPISGHDNLYWYRRVMGKEIKFLLHFVKESKQDESGMPNNRFLAERTGGTYSTLKVQPAELEDSGVYFCASSQGGGGYEQYFGPGTRLTVT.

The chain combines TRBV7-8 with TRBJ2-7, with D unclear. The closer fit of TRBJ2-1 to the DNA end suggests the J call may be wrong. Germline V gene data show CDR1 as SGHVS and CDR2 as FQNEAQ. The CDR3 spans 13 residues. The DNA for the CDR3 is TGTGCCAGCAGCCACCGGGTAGTCAATGAGCAGTTCTTC. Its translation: CASSHRVVNEQFF.

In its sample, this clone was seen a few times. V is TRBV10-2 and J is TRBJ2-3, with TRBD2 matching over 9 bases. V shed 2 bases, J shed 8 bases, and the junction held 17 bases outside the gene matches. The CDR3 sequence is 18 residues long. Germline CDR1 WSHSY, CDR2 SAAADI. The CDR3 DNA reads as TGCGCCAGCAGTGAGATGCGTGGTAGCGGGGGCCCAGGGGGTACGCAGTATTTT. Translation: CASSEMRGSGGPGGTQYF.

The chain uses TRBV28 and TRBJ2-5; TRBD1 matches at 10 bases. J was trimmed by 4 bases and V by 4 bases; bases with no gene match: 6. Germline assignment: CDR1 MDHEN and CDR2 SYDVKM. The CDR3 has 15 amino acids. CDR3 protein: CASSSPDRGRETQYF. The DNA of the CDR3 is TGTGCCAGCAGTTCCCCTGACAGGGGGCGAGAGACCCAGTACTTC.

The CDR3: CASSQGQGFRNTEAFF. DNA for the CDR3: TGCGCCAGCAGCCAAGGTCAGGGGTTCAGGAACACTGAAGCTTTCTTT. V is TRBV4-1 and J is TRBJ1-1, with D possibly being TRBD1 (6 bases). Trimming shortened V by 1 base and J by 1 base, and 13 bases separated the two germline ends. This CDR3 has 16 amino acids. CDR1 MGHRA and CDR2 YSYEKL come from the germline V gene.

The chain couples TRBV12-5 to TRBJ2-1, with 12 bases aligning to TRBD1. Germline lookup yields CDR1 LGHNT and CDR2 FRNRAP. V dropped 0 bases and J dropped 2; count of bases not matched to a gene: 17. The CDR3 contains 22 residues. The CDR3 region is CASGLVTGTGGLWLAAYNEQFF. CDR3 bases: TGTGCTAGTGGTTTGGTCACCGGGACAGGGGGCTTGTGGCTAGCGGCCTACAATGAGCAGTTCTTC.

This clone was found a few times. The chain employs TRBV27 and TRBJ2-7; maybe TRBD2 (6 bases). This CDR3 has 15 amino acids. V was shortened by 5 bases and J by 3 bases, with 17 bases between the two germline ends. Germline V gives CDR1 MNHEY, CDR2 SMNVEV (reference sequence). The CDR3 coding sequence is TGTGCCAGCAGTCGGTCTTGGGGGGACCTCTACGAGCAGTACTTC. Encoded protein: CASSRSWGDLYEQYF.

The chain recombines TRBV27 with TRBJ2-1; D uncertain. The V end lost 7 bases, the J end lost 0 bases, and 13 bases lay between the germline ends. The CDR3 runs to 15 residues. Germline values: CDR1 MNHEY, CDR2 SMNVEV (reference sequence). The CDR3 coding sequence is TGTGCCAGCACCTTTATGGGGTCCTCCTACAATGAGCAGTTCTTC. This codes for CASTFMGSSYNEQFF.

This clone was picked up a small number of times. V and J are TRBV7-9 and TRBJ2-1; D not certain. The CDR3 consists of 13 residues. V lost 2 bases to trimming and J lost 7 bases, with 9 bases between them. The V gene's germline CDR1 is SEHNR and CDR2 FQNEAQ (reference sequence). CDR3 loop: CASSLIGANEQFF. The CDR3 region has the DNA TGTGCCAGCAGCTTAATAGGCGCTAATGAGCAGTTCTTC.

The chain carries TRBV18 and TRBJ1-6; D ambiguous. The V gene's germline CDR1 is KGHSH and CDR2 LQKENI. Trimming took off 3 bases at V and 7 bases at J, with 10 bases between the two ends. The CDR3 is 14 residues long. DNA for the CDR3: TGTGCCAGCTCACCTGTAGACGGCAATTCACCCCTCCACTTT. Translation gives CASSPVDGNSPLHF.

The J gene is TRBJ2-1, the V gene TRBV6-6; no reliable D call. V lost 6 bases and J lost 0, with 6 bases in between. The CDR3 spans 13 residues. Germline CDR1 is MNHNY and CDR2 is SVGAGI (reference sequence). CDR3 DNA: TGTGCCAGCAGGCCCCTCTCCTACAATGAGCAGTTCTTC. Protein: CASRPLSYNEQFF.

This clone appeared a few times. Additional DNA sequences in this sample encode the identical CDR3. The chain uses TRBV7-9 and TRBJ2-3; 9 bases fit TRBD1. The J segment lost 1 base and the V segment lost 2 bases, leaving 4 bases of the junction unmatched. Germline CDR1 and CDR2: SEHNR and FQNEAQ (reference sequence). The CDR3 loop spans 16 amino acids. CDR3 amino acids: CASSLLRDRGTDTQYF. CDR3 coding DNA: TGTGCCAGCAGCTTACTCCGGGACAGGGGCACAGATACGCAGTATTTT.

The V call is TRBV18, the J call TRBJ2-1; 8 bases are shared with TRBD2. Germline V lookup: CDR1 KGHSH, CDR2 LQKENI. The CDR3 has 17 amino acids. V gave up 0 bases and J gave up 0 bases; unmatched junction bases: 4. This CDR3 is CASSPPQRGSSYNEQFF. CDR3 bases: TGTGCCAGCTCACCACCTCAGCGGGGGAGCTCCTACAATGAGCAGTTCTTC. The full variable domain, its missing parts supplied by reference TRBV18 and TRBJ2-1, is NAGVMQNPRHLVRRRGQEARLRCSPMKGHSHVYWYRQLPEEGLKFMVYLQKENIIDESGMPKERFSAEFPKEGPSILRIQQVVRGDSAAYFCASSPPQRGSSYNEQFFGPGTRLTVL.

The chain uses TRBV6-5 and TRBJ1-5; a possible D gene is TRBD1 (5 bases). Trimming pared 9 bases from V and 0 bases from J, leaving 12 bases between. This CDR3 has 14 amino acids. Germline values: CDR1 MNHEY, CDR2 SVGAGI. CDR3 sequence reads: CASGGVNSNQPQHF. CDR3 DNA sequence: TGTGCCAGTGGGGGGGTTAATAGCAATCAGCCCCAGCATTTT.

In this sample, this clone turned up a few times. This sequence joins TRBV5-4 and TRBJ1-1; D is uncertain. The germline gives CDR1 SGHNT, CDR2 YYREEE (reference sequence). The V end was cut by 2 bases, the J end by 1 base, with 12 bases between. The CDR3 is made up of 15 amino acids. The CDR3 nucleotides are TGTGCCAGCAGCTTAGGTACATACCCGAACACTGAAGCTTTCTTT. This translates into CASSLGTYPNTEAFF.

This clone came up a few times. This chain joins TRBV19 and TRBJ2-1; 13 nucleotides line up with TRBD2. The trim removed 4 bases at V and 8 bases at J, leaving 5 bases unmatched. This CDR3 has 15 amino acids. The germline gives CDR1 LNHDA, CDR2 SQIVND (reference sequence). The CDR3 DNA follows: TGTGCCAGTAGTACAGGGACTAGCGGGAACGATGAGCAGTTCTTC. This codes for CASSTGTSGNDEQFF.

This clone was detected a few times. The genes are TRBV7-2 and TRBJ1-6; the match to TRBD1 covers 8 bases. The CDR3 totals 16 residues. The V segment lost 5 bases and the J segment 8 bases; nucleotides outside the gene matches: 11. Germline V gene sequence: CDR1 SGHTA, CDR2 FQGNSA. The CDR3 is CASSTRRQGSYSPLHF. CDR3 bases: TGTGCCAGCAGCACAAGGAGACAGGGGAGTTATTCACCCCTCCACTTT.

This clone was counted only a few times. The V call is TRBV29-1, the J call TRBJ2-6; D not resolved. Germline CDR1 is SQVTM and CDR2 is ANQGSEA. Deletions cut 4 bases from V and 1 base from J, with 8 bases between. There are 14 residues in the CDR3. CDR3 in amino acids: CSVGSASGANVLTF. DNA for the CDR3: TGCAGCGTTGGATCTGCGTCTGGGGCCAACGTCCTGACTTTC.

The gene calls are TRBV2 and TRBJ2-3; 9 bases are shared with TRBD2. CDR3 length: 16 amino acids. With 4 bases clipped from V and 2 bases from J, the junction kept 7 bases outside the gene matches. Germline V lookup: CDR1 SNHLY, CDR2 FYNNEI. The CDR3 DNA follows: TGTGCCAGCAGTGCGGTCAGCGGGGGGTACACAGATACGCAGTATTTT. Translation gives CASSAVSGGYTDTQYF.

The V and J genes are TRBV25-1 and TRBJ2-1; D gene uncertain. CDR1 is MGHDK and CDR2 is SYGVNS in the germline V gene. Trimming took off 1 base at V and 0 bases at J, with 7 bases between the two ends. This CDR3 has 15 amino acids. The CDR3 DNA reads TGTGCCAGCAGTGAATTATTGAGCTCCTACAATGAGCAGTTCTTC. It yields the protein CASSELLSSYNEQFF.

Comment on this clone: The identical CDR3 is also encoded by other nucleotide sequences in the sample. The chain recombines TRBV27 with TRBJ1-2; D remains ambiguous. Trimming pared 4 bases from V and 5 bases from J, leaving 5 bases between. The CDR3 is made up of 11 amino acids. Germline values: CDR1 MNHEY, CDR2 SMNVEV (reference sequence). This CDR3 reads CASSSGYGYTF. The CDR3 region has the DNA TGTGCCAGCAGTTCGGGGTATGGCTACACCTTC.

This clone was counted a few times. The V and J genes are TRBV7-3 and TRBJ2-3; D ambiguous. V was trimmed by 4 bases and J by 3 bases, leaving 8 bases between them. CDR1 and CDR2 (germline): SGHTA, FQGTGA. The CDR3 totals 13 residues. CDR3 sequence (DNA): TGTGCCAGCAGCTCCACCGGGACAGATACGCAGTATTTT. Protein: CASSSTGTDTQYF. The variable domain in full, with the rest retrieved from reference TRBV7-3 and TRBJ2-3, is GAGVSQTPSNKVTEKGKYVELRCDPISGHTALYWYRQSLGQGPEFLIYFQGTGAADDSGLPNDRFFAVRPEGSVSTLKIQRTERGDSAVYLCASSSTGTDTQYFGPGTRLTVL.

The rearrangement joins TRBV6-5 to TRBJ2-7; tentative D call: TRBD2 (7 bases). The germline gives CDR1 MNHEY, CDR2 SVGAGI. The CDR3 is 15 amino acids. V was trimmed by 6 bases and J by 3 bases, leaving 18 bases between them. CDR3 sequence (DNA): TGTGCCAGCAGGCCAACCACAGGGAGGGGCTACGAGCAGTACTTC. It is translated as CASRPTTGRGYEQYF.

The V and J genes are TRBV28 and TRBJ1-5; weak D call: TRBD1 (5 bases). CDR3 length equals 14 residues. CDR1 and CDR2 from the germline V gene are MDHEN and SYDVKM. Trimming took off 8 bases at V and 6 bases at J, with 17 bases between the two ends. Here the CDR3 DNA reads TGTGCCAGCTCAACCGGGGGGGGAACTCAGCCCCAGCATTTT. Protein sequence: CASSTGGGTQPQHF.

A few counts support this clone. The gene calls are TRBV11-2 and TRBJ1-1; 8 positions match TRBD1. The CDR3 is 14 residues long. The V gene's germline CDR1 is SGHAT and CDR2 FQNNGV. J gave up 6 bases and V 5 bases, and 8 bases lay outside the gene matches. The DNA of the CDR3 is TGTGCCAGCAGCACCCTCAGGGGGCATGCTGAAGCTTTCTTT. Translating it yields CASSTLRGHAEAFF.

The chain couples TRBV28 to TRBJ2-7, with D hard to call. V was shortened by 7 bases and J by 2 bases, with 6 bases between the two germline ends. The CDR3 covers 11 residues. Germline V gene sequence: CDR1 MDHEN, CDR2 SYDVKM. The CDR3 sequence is CASTATYEQYF. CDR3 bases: TGTGCCAGCACCGCAACCTACGAGCAGTACTTC.

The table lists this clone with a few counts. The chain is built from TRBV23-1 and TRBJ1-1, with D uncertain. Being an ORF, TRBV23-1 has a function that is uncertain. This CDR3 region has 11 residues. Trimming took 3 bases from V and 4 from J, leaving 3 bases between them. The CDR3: CASSQGTEAFF. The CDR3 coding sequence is TGCGCCAGCAGTCAGGGCACTGAAGCTTTCTTT.

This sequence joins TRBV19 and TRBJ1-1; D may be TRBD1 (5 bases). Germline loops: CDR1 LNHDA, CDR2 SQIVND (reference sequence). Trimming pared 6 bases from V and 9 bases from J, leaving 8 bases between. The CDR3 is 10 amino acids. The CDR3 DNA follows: TGTGCCAGTAGGTACAGGAAAGCTTTCTTT. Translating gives CASRYRKAFF. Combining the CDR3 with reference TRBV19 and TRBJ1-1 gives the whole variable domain DGGITQSPKYLFRKEGQNVTLSCEQNLNHDAMYWYRQDPGQGLRLIYYSQIVNDFQKGDIAEGYSVSREKKESFPLTVTSAQKNPTAFYLCASRYRKAFFGQGTRLTVV.

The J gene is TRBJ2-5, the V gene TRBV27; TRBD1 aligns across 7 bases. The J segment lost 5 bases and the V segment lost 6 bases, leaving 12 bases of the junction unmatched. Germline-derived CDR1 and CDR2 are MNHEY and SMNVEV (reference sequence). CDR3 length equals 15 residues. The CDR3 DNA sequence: TGTGCCAGCAGGCTATCCGACAGGGTACGGGAGACCCAGTACTTC. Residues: CASRLSDRVRETQYF.

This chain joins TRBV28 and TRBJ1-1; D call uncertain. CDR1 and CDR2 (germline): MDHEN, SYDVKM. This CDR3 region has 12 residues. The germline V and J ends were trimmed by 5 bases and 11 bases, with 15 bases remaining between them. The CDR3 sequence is CASSAGGIGAFF. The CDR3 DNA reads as TGTGCCAGCAGTGCCGGTGGTATCGGGGCTTTCTTT.